This T cell receptor beta chain was recovered during a study of early T cells in non-severe SARS-CoV-2 infection. Study-wide findings and caveats: The matching step, a VDJdb search, favored anti-spike CD8 responses and missed private and CD4 specificities.

This clonotype was picked up many times. Its antigen is unknown. The CDR3 has 14 residues. The V end was cut by 7 bases, the J end by 2 bases, with 14 bases between. cDNA molecules, individually, were tagged with unique molecular identifiers. In TCRdb, the 5' RACE reads were re-called with MiXCR into one record per CDR3 protein. In the table there are just over 65,000 distinct CDR3 sequences, under 15% of which are singletons. The clonotype was recovered from an adult who was a healthcare worker with PCR-confirmed SARS-CoV-2 infection or an uninfected control (not recorded which). Sequencing input: whole blood. The chain is built from TRBV12-3 or TRBV12-4 and TRBJ2-5, with D possibly TRBD1 on 5 matching bases. CDR3 loop: CASKEQVGQETQYF. The CDR3 bases are TGTGCCAGCAAGGAACAGGTCGGGCAAGAGACCCAGTACTTC.